Below are 9 T cell receptor beta chains sequenced from a single sample in a study of blood T cell repertoires in COVID-19. Clones were sequenced by immunoSEQ multiplex PCR, and TCRdb holds only the in-frame ones, with some missing. The table has 160,000 or so clones, roughly 82% seen once; the top ten hold about 16%. The sample consisted of PBMCs or T cells enriched from blood (not recorded which). The receptors stem from a man aged 50-59 years who had recovered from COVID-19.

The J gene is TRBJ1-4, the V gene TRBV30; no reliable D call. Per the germline V gene, CDR1 is GTSNPN and CDR2 is SVGIG (reference sequence). CDR3 length equals 17 residues. Trimming took off 0 bases at V and 3 bases at J, with 17 bases between the two ends. CDR3 loop: CAWSVLVLGSPNEKLFF. The CDR3 DNA reads as TGTGCCTGGAGTGTACTAGTATTAGGGTCCCCTAATGAAAAACTGTTTTTT.

J is TRBJ2-5 and V is TRBV18; possibly TRBD1 for D (5 bases). V lost 3 bases to trimming and J lost 2 bases, with 10 bases between them. The CDR3 totals 14 residues. Germline V gene sequence: CDR1 KGHSH, CDR2 LQKENI. The CDR3 region is CASSPQGIQETQYF. The CDR3 nucleotides are TGTGCCAGCTCACCCCAGGGCATACAAGAGACCCAGTACTTC.

The sample holds one count of this clone. The chain has TRBV27 and TRBJ1-2; 8 bases are shared with TRBD1. There are 18 residues in the CDR3. Germline lookup yields CDR1 MNHEY and CDR2 SMNVEV (reference sequence). Germline trimming cut 3 bases from V and 2 bases from J; bases unmatched to any gene: 14. The CDR3 here is CASSFLSAGQGGNYGYTF. The CDR3 nucleotides read TGTGCCAGCAGTTTTTTGTCGGCCGGACAGGGCGGGAACTATGGCTACACCTTC.

The chain's CDR3 is CASSVGQGNSPLHF. The CDR3 DNA reads TGTGCCAGCAGCGTAGGACAGGGGAATTCACCCCTCCACTTT. V gene TRBV9 combines with J gene TRBJ1-6; 8 bases are shared with TRBD1. V shed 0 bases and J 7 bases; nucleotides not matched to a gene: 0. Germline CDR1 is SGDLS and CDR2 is YYNGEE. The CDR3 has 14 amino acids.

The rearrangement uses TRBV5-8 and TRBJ1-3; D remains ambiguous. V was cut by 0 bases and J by 0 bases, with 7 bases left in between. The CDR3 is 15 residues long. Germline lookup yields CDR1 SGHTS and CDR2 YDEGEE. The CDR3 DNA sequence: TGTGCCAGCAGCTTGGTCCGGGGCTCTGGAAACACCATATATTTT. Amino acids: CASSLVRGSGNTIYF.

The J gene is TRBJ1-6, the V gene TRBV21-1; the table assigns TRBD1, which was not confirmed against the DNA. TRBV21-1 constitutes a pseudogene. CDR3 length equals 17 residues. DNA for the CDR3: TGTGCCAGCAGCAAAATTCGTTGGACAGGGGAGGATTCACGCCTCCACTTT. This translates into CASSKIRWTGEDSRLHF.

V gene TRBV5-1 combines with J gene TRBJ2-3; tentatively, D is TRBD1 (5 bases). V gave up 0 bases and J gave up 2 bases, with 13 bases separating them. This CDR3 is 16 amino acids long. CDR1 is SGHRS and CDR2 is YFSETQ in the germline V gene. CDR3 DNA: TGCGCCAGCAGCTTGGTTCAGGGCAAGACCACAGATACGCAGTATTTT. Its protein product is CASSLVQGKTTDTQYF. Filled out from reference TRBV5-1 and TRBJ2-3, the complete variable domain reads KAGVTQTPRYLIKTRGQQVTLSCSPISGHRSVSWYQQTPGQGLQFLFEYFSETQRNKGNFPGRFSGRQFSNSRSEMNVSTLELGDSALYLCASSLVQGKTTDTQYFGPGTRLTVL.

The chain combines TRBV19 with TRBJ1-2, with D uncertain. Germline V gene lookup returns CDR1 LNHDA and CDR2 SQIVND (reference sequence). The length of the CDR3 is 15 residues. Trimming removed 1 base from V and 1 base from J, with 10 bases in between. CDR3: CASSIGGSLNYGYTF. In nucleotides, the CDR3 is TGTGCCAGTAGTATAGGAGGATCACTTAACTATGGCTACACCTTC.

This chain connects TRBV7-9 to TRBJ2-3; D may be TRBD2 (5 bases). CDR3 length equals 14 residues. Trimming left V 2 bases short and J 5 bases short, with 11 bases between. Looked up from germline, CDR1 is SEHNR and CDR2 is FQNEAQ (reference sequence). This chain's CDR3 is CASSLSVGRDTQYF. CDR3 in DNA: TGTGCCAGCAGCTTAAGTGTGGGGAGAGATACGCAGTATTTT. Together with reference TRBV7-9 and TRBJ2-3, the CDR3 gives the full variable domain: DTGVSQNPRHKITKRGQNVTFRCDPISEHNRLYWYRQTLGQGPEFLTYFQNEAQLEKSRLLSDRFSAERPKGSFSTLEIQRTEQGDSAMYLCASSLSVGRDTQYFGPGTRLTVL.